Shown below are 21 T cell receptor beta chains from a single sample sequenced in a study of blood T cell repertoires in COVID-19. The method was immunoSEQ multiplex PCR; TCRdb's version includes in-frame clones alone and lacks a portion of them. Seen here are around 140,000 clones, around 90% observed once, and the top ten hold roughly a tenth. The specimen was peripheral blood. The receptors derive from a man between 60 and 75 years old with active or convalescent COVID-19.

This clone has more than one count but fewer than ten. The gene calls are TRBV7-9 and TRBJ1-1; the match to TRBD1 covers 8 bases. The J segment lost 6 bases and the V segment lost 5 bases, leaving 2 bases of the junction unmatched. The CDR3 consists of 12 residues. Per the germline V gene, CDR1 is SEHNR and CDR2 is FQNEAQ (reference sequence). The CDR3 nucleotides read TGTGCCAGCAGCCCAGGGGGCCCTGAAGCTTTCTTT. This gives the protein CASSPGGPEAFF. The full variable domain, with the rest looked up from reference TRBV7-9 and TRBJ1-1, is DTGVSQNPRHKITKRGQNVTFRCDPISEHNRLYWYRQTLGQGPEFLTYFQNEAQLEKSRLLSDRFSAERPKGSFSTLEIQRTEQGDSAMYLCASSPGGPEAFFGQGTRLTVV.

The chain recombines TRBV2 with TRBJ1-1; the D is unclear. The V end was cut by 0 bases, the J end by 10 bases, with 12 bases between. The CDR3 contains 13 residues. Germline V gene lookup returns CDR1 SNHLY and CDR2 FYNNEI. CDR3 DNA sequence: TGTGCCAGCAGTGAAGCGACCACAGACGGAGCTTTCTTT. Its protein product is CASSEATTDGAFF.

The chain carries TRBV2 and TRBJ1-6, with 8 bases that match TRBD1. The CDR3 has 14 residues. After removal of 6 bases from V and 6 bases from J, the junction contained 4 bases not matched to a gene. The germline gives CDR1 SNHLY, CDR2 FYNNEI. CDR3 amino acids: CASRRQGINSPLHF. CDR3 coding DNA: TGTGCCAGCAGGAGACAGGGGATTAATTCACCCCTCCACTTT. The full variable domain, in which reference TRBV2 and TRBJ1-6 provide the parts outside the CDR3, is EPEVTQTPSHQVTQMGQEVILRCVPISNHLYFYWYRQILGQKVEFLVSFYNNEISEKSEIFDDQFSVERPDGSNFTLKIRSTKLEDSAMYFCASRRQGINSPLHFGNGTRLTVT.

V is TRBV5-4 and J is TRBJ2-1, with D uncertain. The CDR3 runs to 17 residues. Trimming took off 0 bases at V and 5 bases at J, with 18 bases between the two ends. Germline-derived CDR1 and CDR2 are SGHNT and YYREEE (reference sequence). CDR3: CASSLDGIWAWDNEQFF. In DNA, the CDR3 is TGTGCCAGCAGCTTGGACGGAATCTGGGCATGGGACAATGAGCAGTTCTTC.

This chain uses TRBV7-8 with TRBJ1-2; perhaps TRBD1 as D (5 bases). V lost 1 base, J lost 7 bases, and 13 bases lay in between. The CDR3 runs to 14 residues. Germline V gene sequence: CDR1 SGHVS, CDR2 FQNEAQ. CDR3 nucleotide sequence: TGTGCCAGCAGCTTAGGGGGGGGGAGTCTTGGCTACACCTTC. Amino acids: CASSLGGGSLGYTF.

CDR3 DNA sequence: TGTGCCAGCAGTGATACAGGGGGGCCGCGCGAGCAGTACTTC. Protein sequence: CASSDTGGPREQYF. V is TRBV2 and J is TRBJ2-7; 8 nucleotides align to TRBD1. CDR1 is SNHLY and CDR2 is FYNNEI in the germline V gene. This CDR3 spans 14 amino acids. The junction had 7 bases not matched to a gene; V was cut back by 3 bases and J by 6 bases.

The rearrangement joins TRBV7-2 to TRBJ2-5; D may be TRBD2 (6 bases). The CDR3 consists of 14 residues. Germline values: CDR1 SGHTA, CDR2 FQGNSA. V lost 1 base and J 5 bases, leaving 11 bases between the germline ends. The CDR3 spells CASSLVPGRETQYF. In nucleotides, the CDR3 is TGTGCCAGCAGCTTAGTCCCAGGGAGGGAGACCCAGTACTTC.

Only a few counts were recorded for this clone. This chain links TRBV11-1 with TRBJ1-6, with a weak D call TRBD1 (6 bases). The CDR3 sequence is 14 residues long. Trimming took 5 bases from V and 6 from J, leaving 11 bases between them. The germline gives CDR1 SGHAT, CDR2 FQDESV (reference sequence). The CDR3 here is CASSLQGTNSPLHF. In nucleotides, the CDR3 is TGTGCCAGCAGCCTACAGGGTACTAATTCACCCCTCCACTTT.

The chain carries TRBV7-9 and TRBJ1-5; D not certain. Trimming took off 4 bases at V and 10 bases at J, with 17 bases between the two ends. In germline, CDR1 is SEHNR, CDR2 FQNEAQ (reference sequence). This CDR3 is 14 amino acids long. The CDR3 sequence: CASSSSGLVPPQHF. The DNA for the CDR3 is TGTGCCAGCAGCTCCAGCGGCCTCGTCCCACCCCAGCATTTT.

V gene TRBV28 combines with J gene TRBJ2-7, with a tentative D call TRBD1 (6 bases). Germline-derived CDR1 and CDR2 are MDHEN and SYDVKM. V was clipped by 3 bases and J by 2 bases, with 17 bases between them. The CDR3 loop spans 16 amino acids. The CDR3 loop is CASSLPSGHLTYEQYF. The CDR3, as DNA: TGTGCCAGCAGTTTGCCCTCGGGACACCTGACCTACGAGCAGTACTTC.

The sample holds a few counts of this clone. The V gene is TRBV18, the J gene TRBJ1-2; perhaps TRBD1 as D (6 bases). V was shortened by 5 bases and J by 3 bases, with 10 bases between the two germline ends. Per germline, CDR1 KGHSH and CDR2 LQKENI. The CDR3 length is 13 residues. This CDR3 reads CASSDTGYYGYTF. CDR3 in DNA: TGTGCCAGCTCAGACACAGGGTACTATGGCTACACCTTC.

The chain recombines TRBV19 with TRBJ1-6; the D is unclear. CDR1 and CDR2 (germline): LNHDA, SQIVND (reference sequence). CDR3 size: 14 residues. Trimming stripped 7 bases from V and 6 bases from J, with 13 bases between. The CDR3 nucleotides are TGTGCCAGTAAGCCCGAAATCGGTAATTCACCCCTCCACTTT. As protein: CASKPEIGNSPLHF.

For this clone: The same CDR3 is also encoded by other DNA sequences in this sample. The chain combines TRBV19 with TRBJ1-2; 8 bases fit TRBD1. The CDR3 is 13 residues long. The V gene end was trimmed by 3 bases and the J gene end by 4 bases; junction bases not matched to a gene: 1. In germline, CDR1 is LNHDA, CDR2 SQIVND (reference sequence). The CDR3 reads CASSIGQGYGYTF. CDR3 coding DNA: TGTGCCAGTAGTATCGGACAGGGCTATGGCTACACCTTC.

The chain uses TRBV4-2 and TRBJ1-6; D is undetermined. Trimming took off 4 bases at V and 7 bases at J, with 8 bases between the two ends. This CDR3 contains 13 residues. CDR1 and CDR2 (germline): LGHNA, YNFKEQ. DNA of the CDR3: TGTGCCAGCAGCCCGGGATTAAATTCACCCCTCCACTTT. Amino acid sequence: CASSPGLNSPLHF.

The chain carries TRBV6-2 or TRBV6-3 and TRBJ2-1; weak D call: TRBD1 (6 bases). The V end was cut by 2 bases, the J end by 6 bases, with 14 bases between. The CDR3 covers 15 residues. In germline, CDR1 is MNHEY, CDR2 SVGEGT. The CDR3 protein is CASSYVGAGANEQFF. In nucleotides, the CDR3 is TGTGCCAGCAGTTACGTGGGGGCGGGTGCCAATGAGCAGTTCTTC.

This chain uses TRBV3-1 (or the pseudogene TRBV3-2) with TRBJ1-5; no firm D call. In germline, CDR1 is LGHDT, CDR2 YNNKEL (reference sequence). The CDR3 runs 18 residues. Trimming cost V 4 bases and J 0 bases, with 19 bases left between them. CDR3 loop: CASSRRAPTLYSNQPQHF. DNA for the CDR3: TGTGCCAGCAGCCGGCGGGCGCCGACTCTATATAGCAATCAGCCCCAGCATTTT.

The CDR3 region is CASSEWTGTDTQYF. DNA for the CDR3: TGTGCCAGCAGTGAGTGGACAGGGACAGATACGCAGTATTTT. This chain joins TRBV2 and TRBJ2-3; 8 positions agree with TRBD1. The CDR3 is 14 residues long. Germline CDR1 is SNHLY and CDR2 is FYNNEI. The V gene end was trimmed by 3 bases and the J gene end by 3 bases; junction bases not matched to a gene: 2. Full variable domain (rest looked up from reference TRBV2 and TRBJ2-3): EPEVTQTPSHQVTQMGQEVILRCVPISNHLYFYWYRQILGQKVEFLVSFYNNEISEKSEIFDDQFSVERPDGSNFTLKIRSTKLEDSAMYFCASSEWTGTDTQYFGPGTRLTVL.

This chain uses TRBV6-2 or TRBV6-3 with TRBJ2-2, with TRBD2 matching over 11 bases. The CDR3 length is 18 residues. V shed 0 bases and J 7 bases; nucleotides not matched to a gene: 10. The germline V gene encodes CDR1 MNHEY and CDR2 SVGEGT. As DNA, the CDR3 is TGTGCCAGCAGTTACTCGATGGTAGCGGGAGGGCCGATCGGGGAGCTGTTTTTT. This sequence encodes CASSYSMVAGGPIGELFF.

In its sample, this clone was seen once. The chain recombines TRBV2 with TRBJ2-7; TRBD1 is a possible D gene (5 bases). The CDR3 extends over 12 amino acids. V lost 6 bases, J lost 7 bases, and 13 bases lay in between. Germline V gives CDR1 SNHLY, CDR2 FYNNEI. CDR3 sequence (DNA): TGTGCCAGCAGCACAGGTCTTGGGGAGCAGTACTTC. It encodes CASSTGLGEQYF.

The chain employs TRBV5-1 and TRBJ2-7, with 8 bases aligning to TRBD2. The CDR3 length is 14 residues. The V and J ends lost 6 bases and 3 bases, in that order; junction bases with no gene match: 8. CDR1 and CDR2 (germline): SGHRS, YFSETQ. The CDR3 reads CASNSGGANYEQYF. The CDR3 bases are TGCGCCAGCAACAGCGGGGGAGCCAACTACGAGCAGTACTTC.

The chain recombines TRBV14 with TRBJ2-7; TRBD2 is a possible D gene (5 bases). Germline assignment: CDR1 SGHDN and CDR2 FVKESK. This CDR3 is built from 12 residues. Trimming stripped 0 bases from V and 9 bases from J, with 9 bases between. As DNA, the CDR3 is TGTGCCAGCAGCCAAGATTGGGAGAGGCAGTACTTC. Protein product: CASSQDWERQYF. The full variable domain, in which reference TRBV14 and TRBJ2-7 provide the parts outside the CDR3, is EAGVTQFPSHSVIEKGQTVTLRCDPISGHDNLYWYRRVMGKEIKFLLHFVKESKQDESGMPNNRFLAERTGGTYSTLKVQPAELEDSGVYFCASSQDWERQYFGPGTRLTVT.